The rows below give T cell receptor beta chains drawn from one sample of a study of blood T cell repertoires in COVID-19. Assay used: immunoSEQ multiplex PCR; TCRdb lists only in-frame clones, some missing. The sample has tens of thousands of clones; 70% to 90% are singletons. The sequencing input was peripheral blood. Source of these receptors: a man younger than 45 with acute or convalescent COVID-19. The CDR3 runs from the conserved cysteine through the conserved F or W. D genes are given only for firm matches. For some rows the clone size is stated as once, few or many, or as a class when expanded; others skip it.

clone size	V gene	D gene	J gene	CDR3 protein	CDR3 DNA
few	TRBV5-4	TRBD2	TRBJ2-1	CASSLAGGAINEQFF	TGTGCCAGCAGTCTAGCGGGGGGGGCGATAAATGAGCAGTTCTTC
NA	TRBV6-1	TRBD1	TRBJ2-7	CASSEGQGRTYEQYF	TGTGCCAGCAGTGAAGGACAGGGGAGGACCTACGAGCAGTACTTC
NA	TRBV5-1	TRBD1	TRBJ1-4	CASSQTGMGEKLFF	TGCGCCAGCAGCCAGACAGGGATGGGTGAAAAACTGTTTTTT
NA	TRBV3-1/TRBV3-2	TRBD2	TRBJ2-3	CASSPGLASDTQYF	TGTGCCAGCAGCCCCGGACTAGCGTCAGATACGCAGTATTTT
NA	TRBV10-3	TRBD1	TRBJ1-2	CAISDRGRNYGYTF	TGTGCCATCTCAGACAGGGGGCGTAATTATGGCTACACCTTC
NA	TRBV7-9	TRBD1	TRBJ2-3	CASTGTGSTDTQYF	TGTGCCAGCACCGGGACAGGGTCGACAGATACGCAGTATTTT
NA	TRBV2	NA	TRBJ1-6	CASSEGRGASPLHF	TGTGCCAGCAGTGAAGGCAGAGGCGCTTCACCCCTCCACTTT
NA	TRBV5-1	TRBD1	TRBJ2-5	CASSTRTRGTDQETQYF	TGCGCCAGCAGTACTAGAACAAGAGGGACAGATCAAGAGACCCAGTACTTC
NA	TRBV4-2	NA	TRBJ1-2	CASSQVEGGGYTF	TGTGCCAGCAGCCAAGTTGAGGGTGGAGGCTACACCTTC
once	TRBV3-1/TRBV3-2	NA	TRBJ1-6	CASSQFRSPLHF	TGTGCCAGCAGCCAATTCCGTTCACCCCTCCACTTT
once	TRBV13	TRBD1	TRBJ1-1	CASSPYLGRDSNEAFF	TGTGCCAGCAGCCCGTACCTGGGGCGGGACAGCAATGAAGCTTTCTTT
NA	TRBV6-5	NA	TRBJ1-6	CATRGLSGNSPLHF	TGTGCCACCAGGGGACTTTCCGGAAATTCACCCCTCCACTTT
NA	TRBV5-1	TRBD1	TRBJ1-5	CASSYLDRGVSSNQPQHF	TGCGCCAGCAGTTACCTCGACAGGGGCGTTTCTAGCAATCAGCCCCAGCATTTT
once	TRBV5-1	NA	TRBJ2-4	CASSTSERAKNIQYF	TGCGCCAGCAGCACTTCGGAGAGAGCCAAAAACATTCAGTACTTC
NA	TRBV18	TRBD1	TRBJ2-2	CASSSGTGANTGELFF	TGTGCCAGCTCATCCGGGACAGGGGCCAACACCGGGGAGCTGTTTTTT
few	TRBV6-5	TRBD1	TRBJ1-4	CASRDDRTGNEKLFF	TGTGCCAGCAGGGACGATCGGACAGGGAACGAAAAACTGTTTTTT
medium-sized	TRBV19	TRBD1	TRBJ2-7	CASSINRGRYEQYF	TGTGCCAGTAGTATTAACAGGGGTCGCTACGAGCAGTACTTC
once	TRBV24-1	TRBD1	TRBJ2-1	CATSDFNRGNAYNEQFF	TGTGCCACCAGTGATTTCAACAGGGGTAACGCCTACAATGAGCAGTTCTTC
NA	TRBV18	NA	TRBJ1-2	CASSPEADSYGYTF	TGTGCCAGCTCACCGGAGGCCGATTCCTATGGCTACACCTTC
NA	TRBV30	NA	TRBJ1-3	CASRAYSGNTIYF	TGTGCCTCCAGGGCCTACTCTGGAAACACCATATATTTT
NA	TRBV29-1	TRBD2	TRBJ2-7	CSAWGGLESEQYF	TGCAGCGCCTGGGGAGGGTTAGAGAGCGAGCAGTACTTC
NA	TRBV4-2	NA	TRBJ1-3	CASSQVGSPMSNSGNTIYF	TGTGCCAGCAGCCAAGTGGGCAGCCCTATGAGTAACTCTGGAAACACCATATATTTT
NA	TRBV24-1	TRBD1	TRBJ1-2	CATSDPRDRWNGYTF	TGTGCCACCAGTGATCCCCGGGACAGGTGGAATGGCTACACCTTC
NA	TRBV18	TRBD1	TRBJ2-3	CASSPRQGNTDTQYF	TGTGCCAGCTCCCCTCGACAGGGAAACACAGATACGCAGTATTTT
once	TRBV2	TRBD2	TRBJ2-5	CASRIGLAGETQYF	TGTGCCAGCAGGATAGGACTAGCGGGAGAGACCCAGTACTTC
NA	TRBV6-2/TRBV6-3	TRBD1	TRBJ2-5	CASSYPGQGLQETQYF	TGTGCCAGCAGTTATCCGGGACAGGGCCTCCAAGAGACCCAGTACTTC
NA	TRBV2	NA	TRBJ1-6	CASSESSRNSPLHF	TGTGCCAGCAGTGAGTCCTCCCGTAATTCACCCCTCCACTTT
NA	TRBV12-5	TRBD1	TRBJ1-2	CASGPNRGNYGYTF	TGTGCTAGTGGTCCGAACAGGGGGAACTATGGCTACACCTTC
NA	TRBV4-2	TRBD1	TRBJ1-1	CASSQEGTGGTEAFF	TGTGCCAGCAGCCAAGAAGGGACAGGGGGAACTGAAGCTTTCTTT
NA	TRBV27	TRBD1	TRBJ1-6	CASKGQNYNSPLHF	TGTGCCAGCAAGGGACAGAACTATAATTCACCCCTCCACTTT
NA	TRBV7-9	NA	TRBJ1-1	CASSFVTGPLRSNTEAFF	TGTGCCAGCAGTTTCGTGACAGGACCCTTACGTTCGAACACTGAAGCTTTCTTT
NA	TRBV2	NA	TRBJ1-2	CASRMALATMGRGYTF	TGTGCCAGCAGGATGGCCCTGGCCACAATGGGGCGGGGCTACACCTTC
few	TRBV6-5	NA	TRBJ1-1	CASSYSMRVANTEAFF	TGTGCCAGCAGTTACTCGATGAGGGTGGCGAACACTGAAGCTTTCTTT
NA	TRBV5-3	TRBD1	TRBJ1-1	CARPPRDSHPLTFEAFF	TGTGCCAGACCCCCAAGGGACAGCCACCCTTTGACCTTTGAAGCTTTCTTT
NA	TRBV7-8	NA	TRBJ1-4	CASSFGMAGNEKLFF	TGTGCCAGCAGCTTCGGTATGGCAGGGAATGAAAAACTGTTTTTT
NA	TRBV9	NA	TRBJ1-1	CASSVDPLGPEAFF	TGTGCCAGCAGCGTAGACCCACTCGGTCCTGAAGCTTTCTTT
NA	TRBV7-9	NA	TRBJ1-4	CASGKIGGMDEKLFF	TGTGCCAGCGGGAAAATAGGGGGTATGGATGAAAAACTGTTTTTT
once	TRBV7-9	TRBD1	TRBJ1-5	CASSLGGQGSGQPQHF	TGTGCCAGCAGCTTAGGGGGACAGGGAAGTGGACAGCCCCAGCATTTT
NA	TRBV28	TRBD1	TRBJ2-7	CASSSRGTGNYEQYF	TGTGCCAGCAGTTCCAGGGGGACAGGGAACTACGAGCAGTACTTC
NA	TRBV7-9	NA	TRBJ1-1	CASSFFGVSDEAFF	TGTGCCAGCAGCTTTTTTGGAGTGAGCGACGAAGCTTTCTTT
NA	TRBV5-4	TRBD1	TRBJ1-1	CASSPDRANTEAFF	TGTGCCAGCAGCCCGGACAGGGCCAACACTGAAGCTTTCTTT
NA	TRBV18	TRBD1	TRBJ1-6	CASSPETGVNSPLHF	TGTGCCAGCTCACCTGAAACAGGGGTTAATTCACCCCTCCACTTT
few	TRBV6-4	TRBD1	TRBJ1-2	CASREGQGYGYTF	TGTGCCAGCAGGGAAGGACAGGGGTATGGCTACACCTTC
NA	TRBV24-1	NA	TRBJ2-1	CATSATGSYNEQFF	TGTGCCACCAGTGCAACAGGAAGCTACAATGAGCAGTTCTTC
NA	TRBV13	NA	TRBJ1-4	CASSSSSDGIEKLFF	TGTGCCAGCAGCTCCTCCTCCGATGGCATTGAAAAACTGTTTTTT
NA	TRBV3-1/TRBV3-2	TRBD1	TRBJ1-1	CASSRDRGTEAFF	TGTGCCAGCAGCCGGGACAGGGGGACTGAAGCTTTCTTT
once	TRBV19	TRBD2	TRBJ2-1	CASSPIRASGRAMNEQFF	TGTGCCAGTAGCCCCATCCGGGCTAGCGGGAGGGCCATGAATGAGCAGTTCTTC
NA	TRBV28	NA	TRBJ1-4	CASAQAGVSREKLFF	TGTGCCAGTGCGCAGGCGGGCGTCTCCCGTGAAAAACTGTTTTTT
NA	TRBV3-1/TRBV3-2	NA	TRBJ1-6	CASSTESYNSPLHF	TGTGCCAGCAGTACAGAGAGCTATAATTCACCCCTCCACTTT
NA	TRBV12-3/TRBV12-4	TRBD1	TRBJ1-1	CASSTQGAWKAFF	TGTGCCAGCAGTACACAGGGGGCATGGAAAGCTTTCTTT
NA	TRBV21-1	NA	TRBJ1-3	CASSTLRGGTGTVSGNTIYF	TGTGCCAGCAGCACTCTACGTGGGGGAACCGGGACAGTCTCTGGAAACACCATATATTTT
few	TRBV5-1	NA	TRBJ2-2	CASSFYNGPGELFF	TGCGCCAGCAGCTTCTATAACGGTCCCGGGGAGCTGTTTTTT
once	TRBV15	TRBD1	TRBJ1-5	CATSSKTGVANQPQHF	TGTGCCACCAGCAGTAAGACAGGGGTGGCCAATCAGCCCCAGCATTTT
NA	TRBV3-1/TRBV3-2	NA	TRBJ2-2	CASSQGLQNTGELFF	TGTGCCAGCAGCCAAGGGTTACAGAACACCGGGGAGCTGTTTTTT